Following are 27 T cell receptor beta chains from one sample sequenced in a study of blood T cells in healthy people across ages. Combining a sample-barcoded 5' primer with a J-beta primer mix, a second PCR ran for about 6 to 12 cycles. MiXCR was run by TCRdb on the 5' RACE reads, yielding one entry per CDR3 protein. The repertoire consists of 600,000 to 850,000 distinct CDR3 sequences, with around a quarter occurring once and the leading ten covering more than 8%. These data are also associated with another study on T cells of mothers and their children.

Sequenced: blood. These receptors originate from a boy under 18 in good health.

The V and J genes are TRBV10-3 and TRBJ2-4; 8 positions match TRBD1. V lost 3 bases, J lost 5 bases, and 3 bases stayed unmatched. Germline V gives CDR1 ENHRY, CDR2 SYGVKD. The CDR3 is made up of 14 amino acids. CDR3 DNA: TGTGCCATCAGTGAACCGGGACAGGAAAACATTCAGTACTTC. Its translation is CAISEPGQENIQYF.

This chain links TRBV10-1 with TRBJ1-5; D call uncertain. Trimming cost V 0 bases and J 2 bases, with 2 bases left between them. Germline lookup yields CDR1 WNHNN and CDR2 SYGVQD (reference sequence). The CDR3 runs to 13 residues. The DNA for the CDR3 is TGCGCCAGCAGTGAGTCGGGCAATCAGCCCCAGCATTTT. It yields the protein CASSESGNQPQHF.

The rearrangement uses TRBV12-3 or TRBV12-4 and TRBJ1-6; D is unclear. Trimming removed 6 bases from V and 5 bases from J, with 11 bases in between. The CDR3 is 14 residues long. The CDR3 spells CASSVTPNNSPLHF. CDR3 nucleotides: TGTGCCAGCAGCGTGACACCTAATAATTCACCCCTCCACTTT.

The V call is TRBV28, the J call TRBJ1-3, with D tentatively TRBD1 (5 bases). The CDR3 totals 15 residues. The V end was cut by 5 bases, the J end by 0 bases, with 11 bases between. Germline loops: CDR1 MDHEN, CDR2 SYDVKM. CDR3 protein: CASSQTDNSGNTIYF. The CDR3 DNA follows: TGTGCCAGCAGTCAAACGGACAACTCTGGAAACACCATATATTTT.

This clonotype was seen a handful of times. The chain carries TRBV28 and TRBJ1-2; 7 bases line up with TRBD1. The junction had 9 bases not matched to a gene; V was cut back by 6 bases and J by 8 bases. CDR3 length: 13 amino acids. From germline, CDR1 is MDHEN and CDR2 SYDVKM. The DNA of the CDR3 is TGTGCCAGCAGCCAACAGGGGTCTGGAGGCTACACCTTC. Translating gives CASSQQGSGGYTF.

The sample holds a few counts of this clonotype. The chain employs TRBV24-1 and TRBJ1-2; D is unclear. This CDR3 region has 13 residues. CDR1 is KGHDR and CDR2 is SFDVKD in the germline V gene. The V gene lost 7 bases and the J gene lost 1 base, with 9 bases spanning the gap. The CDR3 nucleotides read TGTGCCACCAGGGGCGAGGATAACTATGGCTACACCTTC. It codes for CATRGEDNYGYTF.

CDR3: CASTGPPRYGYTF. CDR3 DNA: TGTGCCAGTACAGGGCCCCCTCGATATGGCTACACCTTC. V gene TRBV28 combines with J gene TRBJ1-2, with a possible D match to TRBD1 (6 bases). Germline V gene data show CDR1 as MDHEN and CDR2 as SYDVKM. The CDR3 covers 13 residues. Trimming took 9 bases from V and 5 from J, leaving 16 bases between them.

The chain has TRBV4-3 and TRBJ1-6; D may be TRBD1 (6 bases). CDR1 and CDR2 (germline): LGHNA, YSLEER. CDR3 size: 16 residues. V lost 3 bases and J lost 0, with 9 bases in between. The CDR3 protein is CASSQEDSSYNSPLHF. DNA for the CDR3: TGCGCCAGCAGCCAGGAGGACAGCTCCTATAATTCACCCCTCCACTTT.

The genes are TRBV6-2 or TRBV6-3 and TRBJ2-1; 9 bases agree with TRBD1. The ends lost 10 bases at V and 3 bases at J; junction bases unmatched: 7. Looked up from germline, CDR1 is MNHEY and CDR2 is SVGEGT. The CDR3 covers 14 residues. The CDR3 region has the DNA TGTGCCATCAGGGGGACAGGGAACTACAATGAGCAGTTCTTC. Its translation is CAIRGTGNYNEQFF.

This clonotype was found a few times. J is TRBJ2-7 and V is TRBV28, with no clear D. The CDR3 extends over 14 amino acids. V lost 3 bases to trimming and J lost 0 bases, with 9 bases between them. In germline, CDR1 is MDHEN, CDR2 SYDVKM. DNA of the CDR3: TGTGCCAGCAGTTTCAGGCTGAACTCCTACGAGCAGTACTTC. Translation gives CASSFRLNSYEQYF.

This clonotype has only a few counts. This chain connects TRBV6-6 to TRBJ2-1, with D perhaps given as TRBD1 or TRBD2 (5 bases each). The germline V gene has CDR1 MNHNY and CDR2 SVGAGI (reference sequence). With 5 bases removed from V and 6 bases from J, the gap between germline ends came to 17 bases. This CDR3 contains 15 residues. The DNA for the CDR3 is TGTGCCAGCAGTCAATCCGTCGAGGGGCGCAATGAGCAGTTCTTC. Its protein is CASSQSVEGRNEQFF.

The sample holds a few counts of this clonotype. This chain connects TRBV6-6 to TRBJ1-1, with TRBD1 identical over 7 bases. CDR3 length: 13 residues. V shed 2 bases, J shed 6 bases, and the junction held 3 bases outside the gene matches. From germline, CDR1 is MNHNY and CDR2 SVGAGI (reference sequence). CDR3 bases: TGTGCCAGCAGTTACACAGGGGTCCCTGAAGCTTTCTTT. Protein sequence: CASSYTGVPEAFF.

V and J are TRBV4-3 and TRBJ2-1; 12 bases agree with TRBD2. This CDR3 is built from 16 residues. Germline CDR1 and CDR2: LGHNA and YSLEER. J gave up 10 bases and V 1 base, and 8 bases lay outside the gene matches. The CDR3 loop reads CASSQGPSGGGYEQFF. The CDR3 DNA reads as TGCGCCAGCAGCCAAGGTCCTAGCGGGGGGGGTTACGAGCAGTTCTTC.

This rearrangement joins TRBV7-2 to TRBJ2-3, with no clear D. The CDR3 runs 14 residues. V was clipped by 5 bases and J by 1 base, with 10 bases between them. The germline gives CDR1 SGHTA, CDR2 FQGNSA. In nucleotides, the CDR3 is TGTGCCAGCAGCCGAGACTGGGGCACAGATACGCAGTATTTT. This encodes CASSRDWGTDTQYF.

The chain links TRBV7-8 to TRBJ1-2; D is ambiguous. Germline loops: CDR1 SGHVS, CDR2 FQNEAQ. V lost 4 bases, J lost 2 bases, and 14 bases lay in between. This CDR3 has 15 residues. The CDR3 is CASSWADGPNYGYTF. For the CDR3, the DNA is TGTGCCAGCAGCTGGGCCGATGGGCCCAACTATGGCTACACCTTC.

This clonotype showed up many times. V usage is TRBV10-3 and J usage is TRBJ2-5, with D tentatively TRBD2 (5 bases). This CDR3 has 14 amino acids. Deletions cut 10 bases from V and 5 bases from J, with 20 bases between. CDR1 and CDR2 from the germline V gene are ENHRY and SYGVKD. The CDR3: CATRDGLRGETQYF. CDR3 nucleotide sequence: TGTGCCACCAGAGACGGCCTCCGCGGGGAGACCCAGTACTTC.

The chain links TRBV28 to TRBJ1-2; no definite D call. The CDR3 loop spans 12 amino acids. V was pared by 3 bases and J by 5 bases, with 7 bases between. The germline V gene has CDR1 MDHEN and CDR2 SYDVKM. In DNA form, the CDR3 reads TGTGCCAGCAGTTTCGATGCTTATGGCTACACCTTC. It is translated as CASSFDAYGYTF.

A few counts support this clonotype. The J gene is TRBJ2-2, the V gene TRBV11-2; D possibly corresponds to TRBD2 (6 bases). Between the trimmed V and J ends, which lost 7 bases and 6 bases, there was a span of 15 bases. The CDR3 length is 14 residues. Germline CDR1 reads SGHAT; CDR2 reads FQNNGV. CDR3 nucleotides: TGTGCCAGCATCGATACTAGCCCCGCCGGGGAGCTGTTTTTT. Translating gives CASIDTSPAGELFF.

This clonotype turned up a few times. The chain combines TRBV5-1 with TRBJ2-7; D call uncertain. This CDR3 contains 15 residues. Germline CDR1 is SGHRS and CDR2 is YFSETQ. The V end was cut by 0 bases, the J end by 0 bases, with 10 bases between. The CDR3 nucleotides are TGCGCCAGCAGCTTGGGTGGGGAACTCTCCTACGAGCAGTACTTC. It codes for CASSLGGELSYEQYF.

The rearrangement uses TRBV7-2 and TRBJ2-7; D gene uncertain. This CDR3 contains 14 residues. Germline V gene lookup returns CDR1 SGHTA and CDR2 FQGNSA. V shed 2 bases and J shed 2 bases, with 10 bases lying between them. As DNA, the CDR3 is TGTGCCAGCAGCTTAAACGCTAAGGCCTACGAGCAGTACTTC. Protein: CASSLNAKAYEQYF.

This clonotype has only a few counts. The chain carries TRBV11-2 and TRBJ2-1; D gene unclear. The length of the CDR3 is 17 residues. Germline-derived CDR1 and CDR2 are SGHAT and FQNNGV. V was clipped by 0 bases and J by 4 bases, with 16 bases between them. In nucleotides, the CDR3 is TGTGCCAGCAGCTTAGAACCTTTGACGGAGAGATACAATGAGCAGTTCTTC. Its translation is CASSLEPLTERYNEQFF.

The sample holds a few counts of this clonotype. The rearrangement joins TRBV5-4 to TRBJ1-4, with D perhaps TRBD1 (6 bases). CDR3 length equals 15 residues. Trimming removed 1 base from V and 8 bases from J, with 15 bases in between. Germline-derived CDR1 and CDR2 are SGHNT and YYREEE (reference sequence). The CDR3 sequence: CASSLSTGRNEKLFF. The CDR3 bases are TGTGCCAGCAGCTTGAGTACAGGGAGGAACGAAAAACTGTTTTTT.

J is TRBJ1-4 and V is TRBV15, with D possibly being TRBD1 (5 bases). The germline V gene encodes CDR1 LNHNV and CDR2 YYDKDF (reference sequence). Trimming cost V 5 bases and J 6 bases, with 13 bases left between them. The CDR3 has 14 amino acids. The DNA of the CDR3 is TGTGCCACCAGCGCGGGGGGAAAGGATGAAAAACTGTTTTTT. This encodes CATSAGGKDEKLFF.

This clonotype has only one observation. The chain employs TRBV4-1 and TRBJ1-2; no clear D gene. The CDR3 sequence is 13 residues long. V lost 2 bases and J 2 bases, leaving 6 bases between the germline ends. Germline V gives CDR1 MGHRA, CDR2 YSYEKL. For the CDR3, the DNA is TGCGCCAGCAGCCAACCGGGAAACTATGGCTACACCTTC. It encodes CASSQPGNYGYTF.

This clonotype was counted only a few times. V is TRBV28 and J is TRBJ2-1, with D hard to call. Germline loops: CDR1 MDHEN, CDR2 SYDVKM. The CDR3 covers 14 residues. The ends were cut back, 1 base at V and 4 bases at J, with 8 bases in the middle. The CDR3 is CASSLSPGYNEQFF. The CDR3 region has the DNA TGTGCCAGCAGTTTATCCCCTGGGTACAATGAGCAGTTCTTC.

This clonotype was seen only a few times. This sequence joins TRBV7-2 and TRBJ1-1; the D gene is possibly TRBD1 (5 bases). Germline V gives CDR1 SGHTA, CDR2 FQGNSA. Trimming took 5 bases from V and 7 from J, leaving 23 bases between them. The CDR3 has 16 amino acids. Written as DNA, the CDR3 is TGTGCCAGCAGCCCATCCCGGGCCACCCAGGGTATTGAAGCTTTCTTT. Amino acid sequence: CASSPSRATQGIEAFF.

This clonotype came up a few times. The chain is built from TRBV7-8 and TRBJ1-2, with 7 bases that match TRBD1. CDR3 length: 18 amino acids. V shed 6 bases, J shed 4 bases, and the junction held 20 bases outside the gene matches. The V gene's germline CDR1 is SGHVS and CDR2 FQNEAQ. The CDR3 region is CASSSLKGDSLDFYGYTF. The DNA for the CDR3 is TGTGCCAGCAGTTCACTAAAGGGGGACAGCCTCGACTTCTATGGCTACACCTTC.